Listed below are T cell receptor beta chains from one sample, sequenced in a study of blood T cell repertoires in COVID-19. TCRdb's copy holds only in-frame clones and misses some; the assay was immunoSEQ multiplex PCR. In the table there are 360,000 or so clones, about 90% of which are singletons. Input material: PBMCs or T cells enriched from blood (not recorded which). The receptors derive from a woman in her twenties or thirties who had recovered from COVID-19. Both conserved end residues are part of each CDR3. The D gene is left open where the match is weak. Size tells how often a clone was seen (once, few, many) or the class of an expanded clone, and some rows leave it out.

>TRBJ1-2|TRBV24-1|-|TRBD1
CATSTGANYGYTF
TGTGCCACCAGTACAGGGGCGAACTATGGCTACACCTTC
>TRBJ1-6|TRBV11-2|-|-
CASSLEVAGAPNSPLHF
TGTGCCAGCAGCTTAGAGGTAGCAGGGGCCCCAAATTCACCCCTCCACTTT
>TRBJ1-4|TRBV3-1/TRBV3-2|-|TRBD1
CASSDRGANEKLFF
TGTGCCAGCAGTGACAGGGGGGCTAATGAAAAACTGTTTTTT
>TRBJ2-5|TRBV27|-|TRBD2
CASSLFSSLAGLEETQYF
TGTGCCAGCAGTTTATTTAGTTCCCTAGCGGGGCTTGAGGAGACCCAGTACTTC
>TRBJ1-2|TRBV9|-|-
CASSAEGVYFLGYTF
TGTGCCAGCAGCGCGGAGGGTGTATACTTTCTTGGCTACACCTTC
>TRBJ1-1|TRBV9|once|-
CASSALGVTEAFF
TGTGCCAGCAGCGCCCTAGGGGTAACTGAAGCTTTCTTT
>TRBJ1-2|TRBV12-3/TRBV12-4|-|TRBD1
CASSLKGAYGYTF
TGTGCCAGCAGTTTGAAGGGGGCCTATGGCTACACCTTC
>TRBJ1-2|TRBV18|-|TRBD1
CASSPGQGVNYGYTF
TGTGCCAGCTCACCCGGACAGGGGGTGAACTATGGCTACACCTTC
>TRBJ2-2|TRBV19|-|-
CASRIGVGTGELFF
TGTGCCAGTAGGATCGGGGTAGGGACCGGGGAGCTGTTTTTT
>TRBJ1-2|TRBV5-8|-|-
CASCRDTNNYGYTF
TGTGCCAGCTGCAGGGACACCAATAACTATGGCTACACCTTC
>TRBJ2-7|TRBV7-9|once|-
CASSGQGGTSGVYEQYF
TGTGCCAGCAGTGGACAGGGGGGGACTAGCGGAGTATACGAGCAGTACTTC
>TRBJ2-5|TRBV11-1|-|-
CASSLSGRETQYF
TGTGCCAGCAGCTTAAGCGGAAGAGAGACCCAGTACTTC
>TRBJ2-3|TRBV7-6|-|-
CASSLVSDTQYF
TGTGCCAGCAGCTTAGTTTCGGATACGCAGTATTTT
>TRBJ2-5|TRBV27|-|-
CASRGEGPPGTQYF
TGTGCCAGCAGGGGAGAGGGCCCCCCGGGGACCCAGTACTTC
>TRBJ1-5|TRBV28|-|-
CASSPGNQPQHF
TGTGCCAGCAGTCCAGGGAATCAGCCCCAGCATTTT
>TRBJ2-3|TRBV12-5|-|TRBD2
CASGLAGTTDTQYF
TGTGCTAGTGGACTAGCGGGAACGACAGATACGCAGTATTTT
>TRBJ1-2|TRBV7-2|-|-
CASTRGGLGDRGYTF
TGTGCCAGCACGCGGGGCGGACTCGGGGATCGCGGCTACACCTTC
>TRBJ1-6|TRBV9|-|-
CASSVAGSYNSPLHF
TGTGCCAGCAGCGTAGCGGGTTCCTATAATTCACCCCTCCACTTT
>TRBJ1-1|TRBV29-1|few|TRBD1
CSARDRDTEAFF
TGCAGCGCTCGGGACAGGGACACTGAAGCTTTCTTT
>TRBJ2-2|TRBV19|-|-
CASSDQGNTGELFF
TGTGCCAGTAGTGACCAGGGGAACACCGGGGAGCTGTTTTTT
>TRBJ1-5|TRBV7-9|-|-
CASSLVGGASNQPQHF
TGTGCCAGCAGCTTAGTTGGAGGCGCTAGCAATCAGCCCCAGCATTTT
>TRBJ2-2|TRBV6-5|few|TRBD2
CASSSAGGNTGELFF
TGTGCCAGCAGTTCCGCGGGGGGGAACACCGGGGAGCTGTTTTTT
>TRBJ2-1|TRBV11-2|-|TRBD1
CASSTLGQGSYNEQFF
TGTGCCAGCAGCACACTCGGACAGGGCTCCTACAATGAGCAGTTCTTC
>TRBJ1-5|TRBV16|-|TRBD1
CASSPSGQGSNQPQHF
TGTGCCAGCAGCCCCTCGGGACAGGGTAGCAATCAGCCCCAGCATTTT
>TRBJ1-6|TRBV6-1|-|-
CASSHSYNSPLHF
TGTGCCAGCAGCCACAGCTATAATTCACCCCTCCACTTT
>TRBJ2-7|TRBV9|-|TRBD1
CASSHGQGDYEQYF
TGTGCCAGCAGCCACGGACAGGGGGATTACGAGCAGTACTTC
>TRBJ1-5|TRBV28|-|-
CASGGADQPQHF
TGTGCCAGCGGGGGGGCCGATCAGCCCCAGCATTTT
>TRBJ1-1|TRBV11-2|-|TRBD1
CASSGQGARSEAFF
TGTGCCAGCAGCGGACAGGGGGCGCGTAGTGAAGCTTTCTTT
>TRBJ1-5|TRBV9|-|-
CASSPIGSDQPQHF
TGTGCCAGCAGCCCCATAGGGAGCGATCAGCCCCAGCATTTT
>TRBJ2-2|TRBV6-4|-|TRBD1
CASSSQGDTGELFF
TGTGCCAGCAGTTCCCAGGGGGACACCGGGGAGCTGTTTTTT
>TRBJ2-7|TRBV5-1|-|-
CASSLGVAYEQYF
TGCGCCAGCAGCTTGGGAGTCGCCTACGAGCAGTACTTC
>TRBJ1-6|TRBV19|-|-
CASRKTVNYNSPLHF
TGTGCCAGTAGGAAGACAGTAAACTATAATTCACCCCTCCACTTT
>TRBJ2-7|TRBV7-9|-|TRBD2
CASSQLGLAATYEQYF
TGTGCCAGCAGCCAGCTGGGACTAGCGGCGACCTACGAGCAGTACTTC
>TRBJ1-2|TRBV7-3|-|-
CASNERADSNYGYTF
TGTGCCAGCAACGAGCGGGCCGATTCTAACTATGGCTACACCTTC
>TRBJ2-7|TRBV4-1|-|TRBD2
CASSQERTSGRIEQYF
TGCGCCAGCAGCCAAGAGCGGACTAGCGGGAGGATCGAGCAGTACTTC
>TRBJ2-3|TRBV18|-|TRBD2
CASSPLAGASTDTQYF
TGTGCCAGCTCACCACTAGCGGGGGCTAGCACAGATACGCAGTATTTT
>TRBJ2-7|TRBV7-2|-|TRBD2
CASSLNSGTSGAGEQYF
TGTGCCAGCAGCTTAAATTCCGGGACTAGCGGGGCTGGGGAGCAGTACTTC
>TRBJ2-1|TRBV7-3|-|-
CASSPTKRDEQFF
TGTGCCAGCAGCCCCACGAAGCGCGATGAGCAGTTCTTC
>TRBJ2-1|TRBV5-1|-|-
CASSTGIAEYNEQFF
TGCGCCAGCAGCACGGGGATAGCGGAATACAATGAGCAGTTCTTC
>TRBJ2-7|TRBV2|-|TRBD1
CASSARWTGGGSEQYF
TGTGCCAGCAGTGCCCGATGGACAGGGGGCGGGAGCGAGCAGTACTTC
>TRBJ2-1|TRBV18|-|TRBD2
CASSPETSGREQFF
TGTGCCAGCTCACCCGAGACTAGCGGGAGGGAGCAGTTCTTC
>TRBJ2-1|TRBV24-1|-|TRBD1
CATSPGQGIYNEQFF
TGTGCCACCAGTCCCGGACAGGGGATCTACAATGAGCAGTTCTTC
>TRBJ2-7|TRBV19|-|TRBD1
CASGGQASYEQYF
TGTGCCAGTGGAGGACAGGCCTCCTACGAGCAGTACTTC
>TRBJ2-1|TRBV5-8|-|-
CASSTRDTNNEQFF
TGTGCCAGCAGTACCCGGGACACAAACAATGAGCAGTTCTTC
>TRBJ1-2|TRBV7-2|-|-
CASIPQGLYKDGYTF
TGTGCCAGCATACCCCAGGGCTTATACAAGGATGGCTACACCTTC
>TRBJ1-2|TRBV28|once|TRBD1
CASSAGQDYGGYTF
TGTGCCAGCAGCGCAGGACAGGACTACGGGGGCTACACCTTC
>TRBJ2-2|TRBV7-9|-|TRBD2
CASSLSSSGRRDSTGELFF
TGTGCCAGCAGCTTATCGTCTAGCGGGAGGAGAGATAGCACCGGGGAGCTGTTTTTT
>TRBJ2-2|TRBV7-6|-|TRBD1
CASSPIRDSSGELFF
TGTGCCAGCAGCCCGATCCGGGACAGCTCCGGGGAGCTGTTTTTT
>TRBJ1-2|TRBV29-1|few|-
CSVGTVYGYTF
TGCAGCGTTGGGACAGTCTATGGCTACACCTTC
>TRBJ2-5|TRBV7-9|-|-
CASSLALEWETQYF
TGTGCCAGCAGCTTAGCGCTAGAGTGGGAGACCCAGTACTTC
>TRBJ2-3|TRBV19|-|-
CASSIVGAGASTDTQYF
TGTGCCAGTAGTATAGTAGGAGCGGGCGCGAGCACAGATACGCAGTATTTT
>TRBJ2-1|TRBV15|-|-
CATSTRTANNEQFF
TGTGCCACCAGCACCCGGACAGCAAACAATGAGCAGTTCTTC
>TRBJ1-1|TRBV15|-|TRBD1
CATNPRQGNTEAFF
TGTGCCACCAACCCGCGACAGGGAAACACTGAAGCTTTCTTT
>TRBJ1-2|TRBV12-3/TRBV12-4|-|TRBD1
CASSLQGAGGYTF
TGTGCCAGCAGCCTACAGGGGGCTGGTGGCTACACCTTC
>TRBJ2-5|TRBV5-1|-|-
CASSPGTLQETQYF
TGCGCCAGCAGCCCCGGGACACTCCAAGAGACCCAGTACTTC